These 13 T cell receptor beta chains were all obtained from the same sample, sequenced in a study of control samples from healthy donors and cancer patients. Sequencing used immunoSEQ multiplex PCR; TCRdb keeps in-frame clones, though not all of them. The sample contains tens of thousands of clones, around 86% of which appear only once. The sequencing sample was made of blood. These receptors were collected from a woman aged 50 to 60 in good health.

V and J are TRBV7-9 and TRBJ2-3; the match to TRBD1 covers 9 bases. Germline lookup yields CDR1 SEHNR and CDR2 FQNEAQ (reference sequence). The J segment lost 6 bases and the V segment lost 5 bases, leaving 6 bases of the junction unmatched. There are 14 residues in the CDR3. This chain's CDR3 is CASSLTGGKDTQYF. CDR3 coding DNA: TGTGCCAGCAGCCTGACAGGGGGAAAGGATACGCAGTATTTT.

This clone was recorded only once. The junction does not match germline at one end; this may be a read error. The chain carries TRBV7-7 and TRBJ2-7, with TRBD1 matching 10 bases. Germline lookup yields CDR1 SSHAT and CDR2 FNYEAQ (reference sequence). There are 14 residues in the CDR3. CDR3 in DNA: TGTGCTAGCAGCATGGGACAGGGGACAAACGAGCAGTACTTC. Translating it yields CASSMGQGTNEQYF.

The chain carries TRBV14 and TRBJ1-3; 7 positions match TRBD1. With 1 base clipped from V and 9 bases from J, the junction kept 9 bases outside the gene matches. The germline V gene has CDR1 SGHDN and CDR2 FVKESK. CDR3 length: 15 amino acids. CDR3 sequence reads: CASSQAGQRGPTIYF. For the CDR3, the DNA is TGTGCCAGCAGCCAAGCGGGACAGAGGGGACCCACCATATATTTT.

The rearrangement links TRBV7-8 to TRBJ1-3; D possibly corresponds to TRBD1 (6 bases). CDR1 and CDR2 (germline): SGHVS, FQNEAQ. The CDR3 covers 15 residues. V lost 2 bases, J lost 0 bases, and 8 bases lay in between. The CDR3 sequence: CASSLSRGSGNTIYF. In DNA, the CDR3 is TGTGCCAGCAGCTTAAGCAGGGGCTCTGGAAACACCATATATTTT.

V usage is TRBV19 and J usage is TRBJ2-6, with a tentative D call TRBD1 (5 bases). The V and J ends lost 4 bases and 0 bases respectively, with 13 bases between them. The CDR3 contains 17 residues. Germline CDR1 is LNHDA and CDR2 is SQIVND (reference sequence). The DNA of the CDR3 is TGTGCCAGTAGTAACCAGGGTTACAGCTCTGGGGCCAACGTCCTGACTTTC. Protein sequence: CASSNQGYSSGANVLTF. The complete variable domain, with remaining parts taken from reference TRBV19 and TRBJ2-6, reads DGGITQSPKYLFRKEGQNVTLSCEQNLNHDAMYWYRQDPGQGLRLIYYSQIVNDFQKGDIAEGYSVSREKKESFPLTVTSAQKNPTAFYLCASSNQGYSSGANVLTFGAGSRLTVL.

The chain employs TRBV15 and TRBJ1-1, with D unresolved. Germline-derived CDR1 and CDR2 are LNHNV and YYDKDF (reference sequence). V dropped 3 bases and J dropped 11 bases, with 10 bases sitting between them. The CDR3 has 11 amino acids. CDR3 loop: CATSRGEAAFF. Here the CDR3 DNA reads TGTGCCACCAGCAGGGGAGAGGCGGCTTTCTTT.

This chain connects TRBV7-2 to TRBJ1-1; D ambiguous. This CDR3 has 13 residues. Germline lookup yields CDR1 SGHTA and CDR2 FQGNSA. The V end was cut by 2 bases, the J end by 1 base, with 5 bases between. Here the CDR3 reads CASSLNGNTEAFF. The DNA of the CDR3 is TGTGCCAGCAGCTTAAACGGGAACACTGAAGCTTTCTTT.

The chain employs TRBV11-2 and TRBJ2-3; no firm D call. The CDR3 totals 15 residues. V was cut by 0 bases and J by 4 bases, with 11 bases left in between. Germline V CDR1 and CDR2: SGHAT, FQNNGV. As DNA, the CDR3 is TGTGCCAGCAGCTTAGAACCTACAAAGGCAGATACGCAGTATTTT. Protein product: CASSLEPTKADTQYF.

The rearrangement uses TRBV15 and TRBJ2-7; the match to TRBD1 covers 11 bases. After removal of 2 bases from V and 3 bases from J, the junction contained 3 bases not matched to a gene. Germline CDR1 reads LNHNV; CDR2 reads YYDKDF (reference sequence). CDR3 length equals 15 residues. The CDR3 DNA follows: TGTGCCACCAGCAGAACCGGGACAGGGGGCTACGAGCAGTACTTC. Amino acids: CATSRTGTGGYEQYF.

The rearrangement uses TRBV12-3 or TRBV12-4 and TRBJ1-1; D not certain. The CDR3 loop spans 12 amino acids. V gave up 6 bases and J gave up 6 bases, with 11 bases separating them. CDR3 residues: CASSQGYAEAFF. Here the CDR3 DNA reads TGTGCCAGCAGCCAAGGGTACGCTGAAGCTTTCTTT.

This clone was counted only a few times. The chain joins TRBV7-2 to TRBJ1-4; TRBD1 is a possible D gene (6 bases). V was pared by 5 bases and J by 8 bases, with 30 bases between. This CDR3 comprises 19 residues. Germline V gene data show CDR1 as SGHTA and CDR2 as FQGNSA. The CDR3 nucleotides are TGTGCCAGCAGCAATACCAGGGGTCCACCTAAGCGGGTCCGAGAAAAACTGTTTTTT. Translation gives CASSNTRGPPKRVREKLFF.

This clone turned up a few times. The V gene is TRBV7-2, the J gene TRBJ2-3; 10 nucleotides line up with TRBD2. The germline V gene encodes CDR1 SGHTA and CDR2 FQGNSA. Trimming cost V 0 bases and J 2 bases; bases outside gene matches: 8. The CDR3 contains 18 residues. The CDR3 DNA follows: TGTGCCAGCAGCTTAGCCTGGAGCGGGGGGGCATACACAGATACGCAGTATTTT. It is translated as CASSLAWSGGAYTDTQYF.

This chain joins TRBV7-3 and TRBJ1-2, with 8 bases identical to TRBD1. The CDR3 is made up of 13 amino acids. Germline-derived CDR1 and CDR2 are SGHTA and FQGTGA. The V segment lost 2 bases and the J segment 5 bases; nucleotides outside the gene matches: 1. CDR3 coding DNA: TGTGCCAGCAGCTTAGACAGGGGATATGGCTACACCTTC. Translating gives CASSLDRGYGYTF.